This is a list of T cell receptor beta chains from one sample in a study of blood T cell repertoires in COVID-19. Here immunoSEQ multiplex PCR was the method, and the copy in TCRdb shows in-frame clones only, minus some. This repertoire shows around 180,000 clones, 80% to 85% found once; its top ten account for 12%. The sequenced sample consisted of peripheral blood. All receptors come from a woman older than 75 with COVID-19, enrolled during active disease. Each CDR3 is given with its conserved first and last residue. D genes are given only for firm matches. Size tells how often a clone was seen (once, few, many) or the class of an expanded clone, and some rows leave it out.

clone_size,j_call,d_call,v_call,cdr3_aa,cdr3_nt
.,TRBJ2-2,.,TRBV11-2,CASTQPGGRGTGELFF,TGTGCCAGCACCCAACCCGGGGGGCGGGGAACCGGGGAGCTGTTTTTT
.,TRBJ1-2,TRBD1,TRBV6-2/TRBV6-3,CASRPTGGTGGYTF,TGTGCCAGCAGACCTACAGGGGGCACTGGTGGCTACACCTTC
.,TRBJ2-1,TRBD2,TRBV5-1,CASSAPTSADNEQFF,TGCGCCAGCAGCGCGCCGACTAGCGCCGACAATGAGCAGTTCTTC
.,TRBJ2-5,.,TRBV5-4,CASSRKQGQETQYF,TGTGCCAGCAGCCGAAAACAGGGACAAGAGACCCAGTACTTC
few,TRBJ2-1,TRBD1,TRBV5-1,CASSLGTGYNEQFF,TGCGCCAGCAGCTTGGGGACAGGATACAATGAGCAGTTCTTC
.,TRBJ1-1,.,TRBV7-9,CASTIGGGGTEAFF,TGTGCCAGCACCATAGGGGGTGGAGGCACTGAAGCTTTCTTT
.,TRBJ1-5,TRBD1,TRBV2,CASSAQGGQGFQPQHF,TGTGCCAGCAGTGCTCAGGGGGGACAGGGGTTTCAGCCCCAGCATTTT
once,TRBJ1-1,TRBD1,TRBV5-1,CASNQGVNTEAFF,TGCGCCAGCAACCAGGGGGTGAACACTGAAGCTTTCTTT
.,TRBJ2-5,TRBD1,TRBV11-3,CASSSSLGTGAGETQYF,TGTGCCAGCAGCTCCTCCCTAGGGACAGGTGCTGGGGAGACCCAGTACTTC
.,TRBJ1-2,.,TRBV5-4,CASSLRVGRNGYTF,TGTGCCAGCAGCTTGCGGGTGGGGCGGAATGGCTACACCTTC
once,TRBJ1-4,.,TRBV5-5,CASSLVIPRGGEKLFF,TGTGCCAGCAGCTTGGTCATCCCCAGGGGTGGTGAAAAACTGTTTTTT
.,TRBJ1-2,.,TRBV24-1,CATSDFPGNYGYTF,TGTGCCACCAGTGATTTCCCCGGGAACTATGGCTACACCTTC
.,TRBJ2-3,TRBD2,TRBV5-5,CASSLVGLAGVDTQYF,TGTGCCAGCAGCTTGGTTGGACTAGCGGGAGTGGATACGCAGTATTTT
.,TRBJ1-1,TRBD1,TRBV5-6,CASSRDRGRGSTEAFF,TGTGCCAGCAGCCGGGACAGGGGGCGCGGTAGTACTGAAGCTTTCTTT
.,TRBJ1-3,TRBD1,TRBV27,CASSPRDRVGNTIYF,TGTGCCAGCAGTCCTCGGGACAGGGTTGGAAACACCATATATTTT
.,TRBJ1-2,.,TRBV29-1,CSVDRFDSYGYTF,TGCAGCGTTGATAGATTTGACTCCTATGGCTACACCTTC
.,TRBJ2-7,TRBD2,TRBV27,CASSLTYSGRAREQYF,TGTGCCAGCAGTTTAACCTATAGCGGGAGGGCCAGGGAGCAGTACTTC
.,TRBJ2-1,.,TRBV2,CASSENRAAYNEQFF,TGTGCCAGCAGTGAAAACAGGGCCGCGTACAATGAGCAGTTCTTC
.,TRBJ1-2,TRBD1,TRBV6-6,CASRDRGFYGYTF,TGTGCCAGCAGAGACAGGGGATTCTATGGCTACACCTTC
.,TRBJ1-3,.,TRBV27,CASSLSGEGVLGGNTIYF,TGTGCCAGCAGTTTATCCGGGGAGGGAGTTTTGGGAGGAAACACCATATATTTT
.,TRBJ2-7,.,TRBV10-2,CASSESDGGFSYEQYF,TGCGCCAGCAGTGAGTCCGATGGCGGATTCTCCTACGAGCAGTACTTC
.,TRBJ2-7,TRBD1,TRBV19,CASSLPGQGFYEQYF,TGTGCCAGTAGTTTACCGGGACAGGGATTCTACGAGCAGTACTTC
.,TRBJ2-7,.,TRBV2,CASGRVYEQYF,TGTGCCAGCGGCCGGGTCTACGAGCAGTACTTC
.,TRBJ2-7,TRBD1,TRBV7-8,CASSEAGTGFYEQYF,TGTGCCAGCAGCGAAGCCGGGACAGGGTTTTACGAGCAGTACTTC
.,TRBJ1-1,.,TRBV11-3,CASSASGNTEAFF,TGTGCCAGCAGCGCCTCAGGGAACACTGAAGCTTTCTTT
few,TRBJ1-5,TRBD1,TRBV4-2,CASSPGQGVQPQHF,TGTGCCAGCAGCCCGGGACAGGGTGTTCAGCCCCAGCATTTT
.,TRBJ1-4,.,TRBV6-6,CASSYGQGSEKLFF,TGTGCCAGCAGTTACGGTCAGGGGAGTGAAAAACTGTTTTTT
.,TRBJ1-4,.,TRBV28,CASSAFWPLVGQLGEKLFF,TGTGCCAGCAGTGCCTTTTGGCCCTTGGTGGGGCAATTGGGTGAAAAACTGTTTTTT
.,TRBJ1-6,.,TRBV2,CASSDSFTYNSPLHF,TGTGCCAGCAGCGACAGCTTCACCTATAATTCACCCCTCCACTTT
once,TRBJ2-7,.,TRBV5-1,CASSLVVRGTHEQYF,TGCGCCAGCAGCTTGGTTGTAAGGGGAACCCACGAGCAGTACTTC
.,TRBJ2-5,.,TRBV5-4,CASSPTTGLETQYF,TGTGCCAGCAGCCCGACCACAGGGCTAGAGACCCAGTACTTC
few,TRBJ2-7,.,TRBV7-2,CASSLEGHSYEQYF,TGTGCCAGCAGCTTAGAGGGACACTCCTACGAGCAGTACTTC
.,TRBJ1-1,.,TRBV6-6,CASSYELTEAFF,TGTGCCAGCAGTTACGAGCTAACTGAAGCTTTCTTT
.,TRBJ2-1,.,TRBV6-5,CASSYSMLAESSEFF,TGTGCCAGCAGTTACTCGATGTTAGCGGAGTCCTCCGAGTTCTTC
.,TRBJ1-4,TRBD1,TRBV14,CASSPLGQGRNEKLFF,TGTGCCAGCAGCCCACTGGGACAGGGCCGAAATGAAAAACTGTTTTTT
.,TRBJ2-3,.,TRBV21-1,CASSLPRTPGDTQYF,TGTGCCAGCAGCTTGCCCCGGACCCCAGGGGATACGCAGTATTTT
few,TRBJ1-6,TRBD1,TRBV28,CASSLWGQGNNSPLHF,TGTGCCAGCAGTTTATGGGGACAGGGAAATAATTCACCCCTCCACTTT
.,TRBJ2-7,TRBD1,TRBV28,CASSYRLRGRWDEQYF,TGTGCCAGCAGTTACCGGCTGAGGGGGCGCTGGGACGAGCAGTACTTC
.,TRBJ2-1,TRBD1,TRBV29-1,CSIGQDSYNEQFF,TGCAGCATAGGACAGGACTCCTACAATGAGCAGTTCTTC
.,TRBJ2-5,.,TRBV29-1,CSVKGHPGETQYF,TGCAGCGTTAAGGGACATCCTGGGGAGACCCAGTACTTC
.,TRBJ2-1,.,TRBV4-1,CASSRAEGGGPYGEQFF,TGCGCCAGCAGCCGGGCCGAAGGGGGAGGGCCCTACGGTGAGCAGTTCTTC
.,TRBJ1-1,.,TRBV19,CASSIRDDTEAFF,TGTGCCAGTAGTATACGGGATGACACTGAAGCTTTCTTT
.,TRBJ2-2,.,TRBV7-6,CASSLAGTRTGELFF,TGTGCCAGCAGCTTAGCAGGGACTCGCACCGGGGAGCTGTTTTTT
.,TRBJ2-1,.,TRBV7-9,CASSLGSYGYNEQFF,TGTGCCAGCAGCTTAGGCTCTTACGGCTACAATGAGCAGTTCTTC
.,TRBJ1-1,TRBD1,TRBV28,CASSSLVGTGETEAFF,TGTGCCAGCAGCTCTCTCGTCGGGACAGGGGAAACTGAAGCTTTCTTT
many,TRBJ2-7,TRBD2,TRBV7-8,CASSLAGLAGDPYEQYF,TGTGCCAGCAGCTTAGCGGGACTAGCGGGAGACCCCTACGAGCAGTACTTC
.,TRBJ2-7,.,TRBV5-4,CASSSRDREIYEQYF,TGTGCCAGCAGCTCGCGGGACAGAGAAATTTACGAGCAGTACTTC
.,TRBJ1-2,TRBD1,TRBV27,CASSPSGTAYGYTF,TGTGCCAGCAGTCCCTCCGGGACAGCCTATGGCTACACCTTC
few,TRBJ2-5,.,TRBV7-9,CASRSSGETQYF,TGTGCCAGCAGGTCGTCAGGAGAGACCCAGTACTTC
.,TRBJ2-7,TRBD1,TRBV27,CASGTRGTGVSEQYF,TGTGCCAGCGGAACACGGGGGACAGGGGTATCCGAGCAGTACTTC
.,TRBJ2-3,.,TRBV19,CASSIGRGGAVTDTQYF,TGTGCCAGTAGTATCGGGCGAGGAGGGGCCGTCACAGATACGCAGTATTTT
.,TRBJ2-7,TRBD2,TRBV7-2,CASSPITSGGGEQYF,TGTGCCAGCAGCCCTATCACTAGCGGGGGAGGCGAGCAGTACTTC
.,TRBJ2-5,.,TRBV5-1,CASSLTAARETQYF,TGCGCCAGCAGCTTGACGGCGGCTCGAGAGACCCAGTACTTC
.,TRBJ2-7,TRBD1,TRBV6-1,CASSEGQGYYEQYF,TGTGCCAGCAGTGAAGGACAGGGTTACTACGAGCAGTACTTC
.,TRBJ1-2,.,TRBV28,CASSYGVGGYTF,TGTGCCAGCAGTTATGGAGTCGGAGGCTACACCTTC
.,TRBJ1-1,TRBD1,TRBV2,CASSETGAYTEAFF,TGTGCCAGCAGTGAAACAGGGGCGTACACTGAAGCTTTCTTT
.,TRBJ2-7,.,TRBV2,CASRENSYEQYF,TGTGCCAGCAGGGAAAACAGCTACGAGCAGTACTTC
.,TRBJ1-1,TRBD1,TRBV5-1,CASSPGDREASEAFF,TGCGCCAGCAGCCCCGGGGACAGGGAGGCGAGTGAAGCTTTCTTT
.,TRBJ2-5,TRBD2,TRBV7-9,CASSSRVGGSETQYF,TGTGCCAGCAGCTCCCGGGTGGGGGGGTCAGAGACCCAGTACTTC